This TCR beta chain derives from a study of blood T cell repertoires in COVID-19 (dated by TCRdb to 2019 to 2021). A note on the overall study: Collaborator samples came from the United States, Italy and Spain and covered acute and convalescent phases of COVID-19. The samples were drawn from two sources: the first 160 participants of the ongoing ImmuneRACE study, and 1,254 subjects contributed by 6 global collaborators. The repertoires were made available in a free public database intended to serve as a resource for research on the immune response to SARS-CoV-2. HLA class I and class II types, where available, came from metadata supplied by the sample provider rather than from assay-based typing. The prospective study material was composed of cDNA or gDNA derived from T cells, B-cell-depleted T cells, or PBMCs. Subjects who had been exposed to COVID-19, were actively infected with it, or had recovered from it provided the deeply sampled blood TCRbeta repertoires that made up the dataset. The sample metadata nearly always contained a de-identified subject ID, COVID-19 status, age in years and sex.

Collaborating institutions collected whole blood in K2EDTA tubes following their own protocols. For TCRbeta analysis, collaborator samples were shipped as frozen whole blood, as isolated PBMCs, or as DNA extracted from either sample type. TCRbeta CDR3 regions were amplified from genomic DNA by means of the immunoSEQ Assay, a bias-controlled multiplex PCR. The authors' pipeline ran thus. The number of nucleated cells in each sample was estimated from the amplification of reference gene primers within the assay. To quantify the absolute abundance of each unique TCRbeta CDR3 rearrangement, sequence reads were collapsed and filtered. For each sample, productive Simpson clonality was calculated by taking the square root of Simpson's diversity index across productive rearrangements. Sourced from immuneACCESS, this table was stored by TCRdb with only in-frame sequences that have V and J called. A share of the clones is absent; for the studies checked, an unresolved V gene accounts for under half, and the remainder has no known explanation. D and trimming come from the DNA, and the V and J calls and clone size come from that table. The sample yields around 380,000 clones; around 84% were counted once. The ten largest clones add up to roughly 1.1% of the sample.

Here V drops 8 bases and J drops 7 bases, and the junction holds 11 bases not matched to any gene. There are 14 amino acids in the CDR3, from cysteine to phenylalanine inclusive. Here the CDR3 DNA is all that survives: 42 bases in frame from base 1. According to the germline V gene (reference sequence), CDR1 reads SEHNR and CDR2 reads FQNEAQ. Remarks on this clone: Its antigen has not been determined. One base away there is no much larger clone; base qualities are not given.

Results and caveats for the whole study, not just this receptor: The quantity of clinical and demographic metadata differed by source and by participant and was supplied without curation.

Sequencing was done on a sample of peripheral blood. The chain employs TRBV7-9 and TRBJ1-2; TRBD1 lines up with 9 middle nucleotides. The clonotype originates from a human donor with acute or convalescent COVID-19. The donor label of this sample is uncertain. CDR3 loop: CASGGTGSSIGYTF. Read as DNA, the sequence is TGTGCCAGCGGTGGGACAGGGTCATCTATTGGCTACACCTTC.